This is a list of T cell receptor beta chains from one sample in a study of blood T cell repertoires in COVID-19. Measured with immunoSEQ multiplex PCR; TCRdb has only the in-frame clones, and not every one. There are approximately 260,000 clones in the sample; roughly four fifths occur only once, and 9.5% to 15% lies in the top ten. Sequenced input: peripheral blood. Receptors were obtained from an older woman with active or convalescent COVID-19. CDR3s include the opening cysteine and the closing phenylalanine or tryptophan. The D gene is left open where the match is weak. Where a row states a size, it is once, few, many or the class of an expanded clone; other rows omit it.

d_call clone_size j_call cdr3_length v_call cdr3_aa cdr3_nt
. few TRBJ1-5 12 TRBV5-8 CASSLLNQPQHF TGTGCCAGCAGCTTACTCAATCAGCCCCAGCATTTT
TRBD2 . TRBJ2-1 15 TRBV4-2 CASSQSGKNYNEQFF TGTGCCAGCAGCCAAAGCGGGAAGAACTACAATGAGCAGTTCTTC
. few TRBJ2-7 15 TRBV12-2 CASRCRDRGSYEQYF TGTGCAAGTCGCTGCCGGGACAGAGGCTCCTACGAGCAGTACTTC
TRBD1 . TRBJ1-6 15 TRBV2 CASSEVGQRNSPLHF TGTGCCAGCAGTGAAGTGGGACAGAGAAATTCACCCCTCCACTTT
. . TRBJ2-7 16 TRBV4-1 CASSQTSEMPWYEQYF TGCGCCAGCAGCCAAACGAGCGAGATGCCGTGGTACGAGCAGTACTTC
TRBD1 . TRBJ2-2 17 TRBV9 CASSALGQGLGTGELFF TGTGCCAGCAGCGCCCTTGGACAGGGGCTCGGCACCGGGGAGCTGTTTTTT
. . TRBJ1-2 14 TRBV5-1 CASSLGQGDYGYTF TGCGCCAGCAGCTTGGGCCAGGGCGACTATGGCTACACCTTC
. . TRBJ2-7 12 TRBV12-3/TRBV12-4 CASSLWPYEQYF TGTGCCAGCAGTTTGTGGCCCTACGAGCAGTACTTC
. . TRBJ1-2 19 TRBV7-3 CASSPKKGFSGLDNYGYTF TGTGCCAGCAGCCCAAAAAAGGGATTTTCGGGGTTGGATAACTATGGCTACACCTTC
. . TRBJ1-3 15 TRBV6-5 CASSAAVRSGNTIYF TGTGCCAGCAGCGCCGCCGTCAGATCTGGAAACACCATATATTTT
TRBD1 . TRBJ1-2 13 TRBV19 CASSSRGQNGYTF TGTGCCAGTAGCAGCAGGGGGCAGAATGGCTACACCTTC
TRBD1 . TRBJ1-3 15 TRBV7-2 CASSPRTGAGNTIYF TGTGCCAGCAGCCCAAGGACAGGGGCTGGAAACACCATATATTTT
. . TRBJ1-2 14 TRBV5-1 CASSLGDTRYGYTF TGCGCCAGCAGCTTGGGGGACACTCGCTATGGCTACACCTTC
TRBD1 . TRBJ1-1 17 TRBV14 CASSQVFYFRGTTEAFF TGTGCCAGCAGCCAAGTCTTTTATTTCAGGGGGACCACTGAAGCTTTCTTT
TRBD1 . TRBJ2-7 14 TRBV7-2 CASSLGTGPYEQYF TGTGCCAGCAGCTTAGGGACAGGGCCCTACGAGCAGTACTTC